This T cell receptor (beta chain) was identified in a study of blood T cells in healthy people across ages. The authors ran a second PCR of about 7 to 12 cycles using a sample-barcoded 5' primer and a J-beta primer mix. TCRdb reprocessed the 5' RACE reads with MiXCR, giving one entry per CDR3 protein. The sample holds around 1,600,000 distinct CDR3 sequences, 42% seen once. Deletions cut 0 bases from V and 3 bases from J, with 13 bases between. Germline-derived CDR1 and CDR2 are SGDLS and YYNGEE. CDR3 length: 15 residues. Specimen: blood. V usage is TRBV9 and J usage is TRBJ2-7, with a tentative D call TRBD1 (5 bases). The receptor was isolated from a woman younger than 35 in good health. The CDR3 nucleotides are TGTGCCAGCAGCGTAGCCCCTGGACAAGGCTACGAGCAGTACTTC. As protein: CASSVAPGQGYEQYF.